The clone carrying this T cell receptor (beta chain) appeared a single time. The antigen remains unidentified. Donors counted as nominally healthy when sampled, yet unrecorded immune exposures were likely. This sample stems from a study of cytomegalovirus exposure and HLA in healthy donors. As for the study in general: Drawn from HLA-typed donors, some 80 million unique TCRs were held in an early data release.

Overall study results and limits: When a later analysis was performed, an Asian-associated ancestry cluster reportedly had fewer N-insertions than the approximately 700-donor mean.

It was with 60 Vbeta and 13 Jbeta primers that the PCR ran. Data came from immunoSEQ multiplex PCR; TCRdb stores just in-frame clones and leaves some out. The table records 130,000 or so clones, 77% of them present only once. Sequencing was carried out using PBMCs. The receptor was derived from a female donor in good health and CMV-seronegative.

For the CDR3, the DNA is TGTGCCAGCAGCTTAAACGGGAGGGAAGGATTTAATGAGCAGTTCTTC. Its translation is CASSLNGREGFNEQFF. This chain uses TRBV5-6 with TRBJ2-1, with 8 bases aligning to TRBD2. This CDR3 spans 16 amino acids. The germline V gene has CDR1 SGHDT and CDR2 YYEEEE. Trimming took 2 bases from V and 7 from J; bases not matched to a gene: 11.